This is a list of T cell receptor beta chains from one sample in a study of blood T cell repertoires in COVID-19. Assay: immunoSEQ multiplex PCR; the TCRdb copy retains only in-frame clones and omits some. Of about 140,000 clones listed, nearly 90% are singletons. Specimen: peripheral blood. These receptors originate from a man in his 70s with acute or convalescent COVID-19. CDR3s include the opening cysteine and the closing phenylalanine or tryptophan. A D gene is named only where the DNA matches it firmly. Clone size is stated in some rows and not others, as once, few, many or a class when expanded.

clone size	D gene	V gene	J gene	CDR3 DNA	CDR3 protein
.	.	TRBV28	TRBJ2-7	TGTGCCAGCAGTCCCCGATGGAGGGTCAAGAGCTCCTACGAGCAGTACTTC	CASSPRWRVKSSYEQYF
.	.	TRBV9	TRBJ2-5	TGTGCCAGCAGCCCGCGGGACAGAACCCAAGAGACCCAGTACTTC	CASSPRDRTQETQYF
.	TRBD1	TRBV7-9	TRBJ1-2	TGTGCCAGCTCAGGACAGGCCTGGGGCTACACCTTC	CASSGQAWGYTF
.	TRBD1	TRBV24-1	TRBJ2-3	TGTGCCACCAGTGACCCCGGAGAGGGGGCTGCGACAGATACGCAGTATTTT	CATSDPGEGAATDTQYF
once	.	TRBV5-8	TRBJ2-5	TGTGCCAGCAGCTTGGACAGGCGGGAGACCCAGTACTTC	CASSLDRRETQYF
.	TRBD2	TRBV5-1	TRBJ2-3	TGCGCCAGCAGTATGAGCGGGGGGGCCCAAGGCACAGATACGCAGTATTTT	CASSMSGGAQGTDTQYF
.	TRBD2	TRBV4-2	TRBJ2-7	TGTGCCAGCAGCCAAGCCGGAGAGCGGGACTACGAGCAGTACTTC	CASSQAGERDYEQYF
.	TRBD2	TRBV30	TRBJ2-2	TGTGCCTGGAGGGCACTAGCGGGAGCCGGGGAGCTGTTTTTT	CAWRALAGAGELFF
.	TRBD1	TRBV4-1	TRBJ2-1	TGCGCCAGCAGCCAAATCCGGACAGGGGTTCCTGAGCAGTTCTTC	CASSQIRTGVPEQFF
once	.	TRBV19	TRBJ2-7	TGTGCCAGTAGTAGATCGACTCGCAGCTCCTACGAGCAGTACTTC	CASSRSTRSSYEQYF
few	.	TRBV2	TRBJ2-4	TGTGCCAGCAGTGATCGTAGAGCCAAAAACATTCAGTACTTC	CASSDRRAKNIQYF
.	.	TRBV27	TRBJ2-7	TGTGCCAGCAGTTTGTGGGGGCGCGAGCAGTACTTC	CASSLWGREQYF
.	TRBD1	TRBV5-1	TRBJ2-2	TGCGCCAGCAGCTTGGGAACAGGGGTGGCCGGGGAGCTGTTTTTT	CASSLGTGVAGELFF
.	TRBD1	TRBV24-1	TRBJ1-1	TGTGCCACCAGTGATCCGGGACAGGGGGCGCCGAGCGCTGAAGCTTTCTTT	CATSDPGQGAPSAEAFF
.	TRBD1	TRBV5-6	TRBJ2-3	TGTGCCAGTTATCGGACAGGGGGCGAAACAGATACGCAGTATTTT	CASYRTGGETDTQYF
.	TRBD2	TRBV5-1	TRBJ2-7	TGCGCCAGCAGCTCCTTACAGTGGACTAGCGGGAAAGGAGACGAGCAGTACTTC	CASSSLQWTSGKGDEQYF
.	TRBD2	TRBV10-3	TRBJ2-1	TGTGCCATCAGTGAGCGGAGCGGGAGATACAATGAGCAGTTCTTC	CAISERSGRYNEQFF
.	TRBD1	TRBV27	TRBJ1-2	TGTGCCAGCAGGATACAGGGGGGCGGCTACACCTTC	CASRIQGGGYTF
once	.	TRBV7-9	TRBJ1-5	TGTGCCAGCAGCCCAGTTTACGGGACTAAAGGTGAACAGCCCCAGCATTTT	CASSPVYGTKGEQPQHF
.	.	TRBV21-1	TRBJ2-1	TGTGCCAGCAGCAAACTAGCGGGAGGGCCTTTTTTATCCCCCGACAATGAGCAGTTCTTC	CASSKLAGGPFLSPDNEQFF